This is a list of T cell receptor beta chains from one sample in a study of shared clonotypes between healthy human individuals. Clones were sequenced by immunoSEQ multiplex PCR, and TCRdb holds only the in-frame ones, with some missing. The data contain hundreds of thousands of clones, roughly nine tenths of them singletons. Sample: naive CD8+ T cells sorted from blood. The receptors were gathered from a man aged 25-45 years in good health. CDR3s include the opening cysteine and the closing phenylalanine or tryptophan. Each record gives: J gene, V gene, clone size, D gene, CDR3 DNA, CDR3 protein. D genes are given only for firm matches. The size entry is marked missing in some rows and otherwise reads once, few, many or a size class.

j_call: TRBJ2-2
v_call: TRBV28
clone_size: -
d_call: -
cdr3_nt: TGTGCCAGCAGCGATGTTTCACTAGTGGGCACCGGGGAGCTGTTTTTT
cdr3_aa: CASSDVSLVGTGELFF

j_call: TRBJ2-3
v_call: TRBV9
clone_size: -
d_call: TRBD1
cdr3_nt: TGTGCCAGCAGCTCCTCGGGGACAGACACAGATACGCAGTATTTT
cdr3_aa: CASSSSGTDTDTQYF

j_call: TRBJ2-5
v_call: TRBV7-9
clone_size: -
d_call: TRBD2
cdr3_nt: TGTGCCAGCAGCTTAGTAGCGGGAGTTGGGACCCAGTACTTC
cdr3_aa: CASSLVAGVGTQYF

j_call: TRBJ1-2
v_call: TRBV5-4
clone_size: -
d_call: -
cdr3_nt: TGTGCCAGCAGCTTTCCAGAGACAGGAGCTAACTATGGCTACACCTTC
cdr3_aa: CASSFPETGANYGYTF

j_call: TRBJ2-7
v_call: TRBV4-1
clone_size: few
d_call: TRBD1
cdr3_nt: TGCGCCAGCAGGGCGGGGACAGGGGGCATCTACGAGCAGTACTTC
cdr3_aa: CASRAGTGGIYEQYF

j_call: TRBJ2-7
v_call: TRBV7-9
clone_size: -
d_call: -
cdr3_nt: TGTGCCAGCAGCGGGGTCTCGGACGGAGACTACTACGAGCAGTACTTC
cdr3_aa: CASSGVSDGDYYEQYF

j_call: TRBJ2-1
v_call: TRBV20-1
clone_size: -
d_call: -
cdr3_nt: TGCAGTGCTCGGATGAAGGGTGAGCAGTTCTTC
cdr3_aa: CSARMKGEQFF

j_call: TRBJ2-1
v_call: TRBV6-4
clone_size: -
d_call: -
cdr3_nt: TGTGCCAGCAGTGTTAATCGCGGGAACTTTCGACTCACTGAGCAGTTCTTC
cdr3_aa: CASSVNRGNFRLTEQFF

j_call: TRBJ2-7
v_call: TRBV12-5
clone_size: -
d_call: TRBD2
cdr3_nt: TGTGCTAGTGGTTTGGTATCGACACGGGAGGCCACCTACGAGCAGTACTTC
cdr3_aa: CASGLVSTREATYEQYF

j_call: TRBJ2-2
v_call: TRBV28
clone_size: -
d_call: TRBD1
cdr3_nt: TGTGCCAGCAGTCCGACAGGGTTTCAATGGGCCGGGGAGCTGTTTTTT
cdr3_aa: CASSPTGFQWAGELFF

j_call: TRBJ1-1
v_call: TRBV13
clone_size: -
d_call: -
cdr3_nt: TGTGCCACGACCTTAGCATCCACTGAAGCTTTCTTT
cdr3_aa: CATTLASTEAFF

j_call: TRBJ2-7
v_call: TRBV7-9
clone_size: -
d_call: -
cdr3_nt: TGTGCCAGTACCCCCGGGCCGATCCCCCTCCGGGAGCAGTACTTC
cdr3_aa: CASTPGPIPLREQYF

j_call: TRBJ2-2
v_call: TRBV7-9
clone_size: -
d_call: -
cdr3_nt: TGTGCCAGCAGCGATACATCAAAGGGGTACACCGGGGAGCTGTTTTTT
cdr3_aa: CASSDTSKGYTGELFF

j_call: TRBJ2-3
v_call: TRBV14
clone_size: -
d_call: -
cdr3_nt: TGTGCCAGCAGCCAAGATCTCGGTCCTGTGTATACAGATACGCAGTATTTT
cdr3_aa: CASSQDLGPVYTDTQYF

j_call: TRBJ1-2
v_call: TRBV7-9
clone_size: -
d_call: TRBD1
cdr3_nt: TGTGCCAGCAGCTCGGGACAGCTAGTCTACACCTTC
cdr3_aa: CASSSGQLVYTF

j_call: TRBJ2-7
v_call: TRBV4-3
clone_size: -
d_call: TRBD2
cdr3_nt: TGCGCCAGCAGCCAAGATCCGCTCGGGAGCGGGAGGGCCTACGAGCAGTACTTC
cdr3_aa: CASSQDPLGSGRAYEQYF

j_call: TRBJ1-2
v_call: TRBV7-3
clone_size: -
d_call: -
cdr3_nt: TGTGCCAGCAGCTTAACCCCAAACTATGGCTACACCTTC
cdr3_aa: CASSLTPNYGYTF